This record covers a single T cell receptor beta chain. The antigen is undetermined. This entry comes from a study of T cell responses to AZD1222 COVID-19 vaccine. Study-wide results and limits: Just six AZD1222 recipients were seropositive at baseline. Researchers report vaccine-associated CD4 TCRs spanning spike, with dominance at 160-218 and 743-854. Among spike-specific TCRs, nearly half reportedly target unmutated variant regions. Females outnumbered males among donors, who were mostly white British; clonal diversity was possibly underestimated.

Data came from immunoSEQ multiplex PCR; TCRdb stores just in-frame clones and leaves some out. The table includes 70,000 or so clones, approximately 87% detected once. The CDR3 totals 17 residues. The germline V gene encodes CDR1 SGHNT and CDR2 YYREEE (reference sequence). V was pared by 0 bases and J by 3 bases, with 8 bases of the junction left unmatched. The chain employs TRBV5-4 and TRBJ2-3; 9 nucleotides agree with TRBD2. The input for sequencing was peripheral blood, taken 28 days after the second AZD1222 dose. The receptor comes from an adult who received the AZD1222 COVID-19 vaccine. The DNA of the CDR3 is TGTGCCAGCAGCTTGGACCTCGGCGGGGGGGCAACAGATACGCAGTATTTT. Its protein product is CASSLDLGGGATDTQYF.